This TCR beta chain was found in a study of T-cell memory formation after mild COVID-19. Study-wide results and caveats: Clones shrinking from day 15 to 85 showed even CD4/CD8 mixes; later expanders tilted CD4+. Some responding clones appeared in pre-infection memory, suggesting cross-reactive memory joined. Shrinking CD4+ clones resided mostly in CM and EM, and CD8+ ones in EMRA.

TCRdb redid the calling of the 5' RACE reads with MiXCR, one entry per CDR3 protein. The data hold some 160,000 distinct CDR3 sequences, with under 15% observed a single time. The CDR3 has 14 residues. V trimming: 9 bases; J trimming: 2 bases; junction bases outside the gene matches: 5. This clonotype was seen only a few times. Its antigen is still unknown. The V call is TRBV12-3 or TRBV12-4, the J call TRBJ2-1; 9 nucleotides agree with TRBD2. The sequence came from a man between 18 and 35 years old who had mild COVID-19 (a few samples of this study predate the infection). Cell type and time point are not known. The sample was PBMCs or a T cell subset sorted from them (not recorded which). The CDR3 loop reads CASKERGAYNEQFF. The CDR3 DNA is TGTGCCAGTAAAGAGCGGGGGGCCTACAATGAGCAGTTCTTC.